This T cell receptor beta chain was recorded in a study of T cell changes during pregnancy in multiple sclerosis. This clone was seen once. The same CDR3 can be traced to other DNA sequences in this sample. Germline loops: CDR1 MNHNS, CDR2 SASEGT. The CDR3 has 11 amino acids. The V end was cut by 4 bases, the J end by 2 bases, with 2 bases between. Sequenced by immunoSEQ multiplex PCR; TCRdb stores in-frame clones only, minus some. The table lists tens of thousands of clones, 85% to 95% of them singletons. The source of this sequence is a female donor with multiple sclerosis, enrolled in a pregnancy study. The chain carries TRBV6-1 and TRBJ2-5; no clear D. The sequences come from CD4+ T cells from peripheral blood mononuclear cells, collected in the second trimester of pregnancy. The CDR3 reads CASSVQETQYF. The CDR3 region has the DNA TGTGCCAGCAGTGTACAAGAGACCCAGTACTTC.